This TCR beta chain is drawn from a study of blood T cell repertoires in COVID-19. Study information: Samples taken during acute and convalescent COVID-19 were collected in the United States, Italy and Spain. PBMCs, B-cell-depleted T cells, or T cells provided the cDNA or gDNA that made up the material.

Enrolment of Seattle patients took place during active infection, and they were followed longitudinally. Original processing notes: Estimation of nucleated cell counts was performed using reference gene primer amplification. Some clones are missing from TCRdb's copy, which holds only in-frame ones; the method was immunoSEQ multiplex PCR. D and trimming were read from the DNA, whereas the V and J calls and clone size are those reported in that table. The profile shows a few hundred thousand clones, around 90% of them singletons. CDR1 is SGHDN and CDR2 is FVKESK in the germline V gene. The CDR3 totals 15 residues. Trimming pared 5 bases from V and 4 bases from J, leaving 12 bases between.

This TCR came from a person between 18 and 35 years old with COVID-19, enrolled during active disease. Sequencing was carried out using peripheral blood. The chain couples TRBV14 to TRBJ2-6; possibly TRBD2 for D (6 bases). The CDR3 loop is CASSTREPGANVLTF. In nucleotides, the CDR3 is TGTGCCAGCAGCACCCGGGAGCCCGGGGCCAACGTCCTGACTTTC.